This T cell receptor (beta chain) was identified in a study of CD8+ T cells in alopecia areata. Study-wide background: Patients in the treated group were given tofacitinib by mouth, 5 to 10 mg twice a day. For 6 to 18 months, tofacitinib was taken, and 6 months off drug followed.

V dropped 2 bases and J dropped 1 base, with 14 bases sitting between them. Germline lookup yields CDR1 SGHDT and CDR2 YYEEEE. CDR3 length equals 16 residues. Investigators sorted PBMCs to obtain both CD4+ and CD8+ T cells. This clone was recorded only once. The sequencing template was cDNA reverse transcribed from extracted RNA. Clones were sequenced by immunoSEQ multiplex PCR, and TCRdb holds only the in-frame ones, with some missing. Of roughly 200,000 clones listed, roughly 60% are singletons. Sequences were derived from CD4+ T cells sorted from blood, sampled at week 0. The receptor's source is a human donor with alopecia areata. The genes are TRBV5-6 and TRBJ2-3, with D perhaps matching TRBD2 (6 bases). CDR3 residues: CASSLLAGVGTDTQYF. As DNA, the CDR3 is TGTGCCAGCAGCTTACTAGCAGGCGTAGGCACAGATACGCAGTATTTT.